This T cell receptor beta chain came from a study of blood T cell repertoires in COVID-19. Using immunoSEQ multiplex PCR, the repertoire was profiled, and TCRdb retains in-frame clones only, with some absent. The table shows fewer than 250,000 clones, with just under 85% occurring only once. The V gene's germline CDR1 is SGHTA and CDR2 FQGNSA. With 5 bases clipped from V and 1 base from J, the junction kept 4 bases outside the gene matches. The CDR3 is made up of 15 amino acids. The TCR originated in an older woman with active or convalescent COVID-19. This chain links TRBV7-2 with TRBJ2-2; 7 bases line up with TRBD1. The sequenced material came from peripheral blood. Written as DNA, the CDR3 is TGTGCCAGCAGCCCGGACAGGTTGAACACCGGGGAGCTGTTTTTT. It specifies CASSPDRLNTGELFF.